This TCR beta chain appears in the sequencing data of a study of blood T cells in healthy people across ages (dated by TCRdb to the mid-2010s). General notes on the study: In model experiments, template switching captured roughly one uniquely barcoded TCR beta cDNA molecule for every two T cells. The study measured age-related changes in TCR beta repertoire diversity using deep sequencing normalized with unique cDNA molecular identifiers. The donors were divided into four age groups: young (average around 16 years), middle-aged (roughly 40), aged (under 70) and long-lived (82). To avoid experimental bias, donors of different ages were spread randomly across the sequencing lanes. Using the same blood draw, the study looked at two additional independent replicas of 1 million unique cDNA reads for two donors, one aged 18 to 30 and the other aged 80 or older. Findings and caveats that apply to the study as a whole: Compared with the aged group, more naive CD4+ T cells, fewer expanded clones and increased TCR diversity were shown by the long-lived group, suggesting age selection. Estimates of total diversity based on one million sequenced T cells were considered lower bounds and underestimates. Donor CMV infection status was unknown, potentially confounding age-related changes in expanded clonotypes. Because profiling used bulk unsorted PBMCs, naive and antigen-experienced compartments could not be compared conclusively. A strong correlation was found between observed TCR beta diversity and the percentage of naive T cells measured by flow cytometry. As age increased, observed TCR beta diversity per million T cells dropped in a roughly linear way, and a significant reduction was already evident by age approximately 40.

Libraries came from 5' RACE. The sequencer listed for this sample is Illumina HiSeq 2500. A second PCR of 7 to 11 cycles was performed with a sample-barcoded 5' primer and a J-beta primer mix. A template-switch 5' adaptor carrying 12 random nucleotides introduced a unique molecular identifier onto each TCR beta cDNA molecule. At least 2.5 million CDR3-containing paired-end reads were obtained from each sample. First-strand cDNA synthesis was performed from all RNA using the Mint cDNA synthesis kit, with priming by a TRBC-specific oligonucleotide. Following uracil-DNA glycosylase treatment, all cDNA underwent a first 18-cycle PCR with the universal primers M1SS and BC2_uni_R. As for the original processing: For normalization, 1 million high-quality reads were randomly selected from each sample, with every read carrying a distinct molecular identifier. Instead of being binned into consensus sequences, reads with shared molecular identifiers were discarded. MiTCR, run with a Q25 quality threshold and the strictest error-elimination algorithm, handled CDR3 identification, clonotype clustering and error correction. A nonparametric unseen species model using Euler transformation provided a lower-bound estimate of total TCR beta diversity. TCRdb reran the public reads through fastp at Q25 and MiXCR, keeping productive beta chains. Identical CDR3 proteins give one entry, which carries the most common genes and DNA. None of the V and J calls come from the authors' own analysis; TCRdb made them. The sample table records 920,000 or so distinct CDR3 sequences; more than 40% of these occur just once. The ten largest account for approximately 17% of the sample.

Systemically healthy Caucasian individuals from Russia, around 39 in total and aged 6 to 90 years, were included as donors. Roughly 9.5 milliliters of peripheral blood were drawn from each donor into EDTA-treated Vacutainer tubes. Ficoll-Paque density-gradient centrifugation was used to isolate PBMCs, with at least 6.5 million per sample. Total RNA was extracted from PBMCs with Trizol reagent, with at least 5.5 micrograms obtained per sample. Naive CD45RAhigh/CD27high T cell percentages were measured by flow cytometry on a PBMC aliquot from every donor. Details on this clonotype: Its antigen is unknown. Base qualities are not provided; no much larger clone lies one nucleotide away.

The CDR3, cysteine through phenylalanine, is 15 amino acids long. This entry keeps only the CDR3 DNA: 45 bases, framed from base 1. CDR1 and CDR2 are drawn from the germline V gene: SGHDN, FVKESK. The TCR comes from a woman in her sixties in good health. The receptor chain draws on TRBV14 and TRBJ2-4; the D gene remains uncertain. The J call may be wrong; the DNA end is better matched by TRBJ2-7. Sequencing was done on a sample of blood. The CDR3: CASSLAPGRFYEQYF. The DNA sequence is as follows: TGTGCCAGCAGCCTGGCCCCCGGTAGATTCTACGAGCAGTACTTC.